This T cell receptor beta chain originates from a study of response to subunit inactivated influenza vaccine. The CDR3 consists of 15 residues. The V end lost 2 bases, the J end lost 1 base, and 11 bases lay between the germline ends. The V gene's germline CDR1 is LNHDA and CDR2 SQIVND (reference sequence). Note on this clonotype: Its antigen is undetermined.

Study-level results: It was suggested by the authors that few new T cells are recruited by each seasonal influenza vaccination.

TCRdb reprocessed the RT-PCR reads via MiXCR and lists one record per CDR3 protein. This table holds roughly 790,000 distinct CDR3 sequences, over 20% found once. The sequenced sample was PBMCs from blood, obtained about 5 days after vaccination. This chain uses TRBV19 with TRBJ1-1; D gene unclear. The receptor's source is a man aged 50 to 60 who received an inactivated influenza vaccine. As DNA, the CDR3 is TGTGCCAGTAGTATACTACCGGGGAAGAACACTGAAGCTTTCTTT. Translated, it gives CASSILPGKNTEAFF. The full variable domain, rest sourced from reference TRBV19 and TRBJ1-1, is DGGITQSPKYLFRKEGQNVTLSCEQNLNHDAMYWYRQDPGQGLRLIYYSQIVNDFQKGDIAEGYSVSREKKESFPLTVTSAQKNPTAFYLCASSILPGKNTEAFFGQGTRLTVV.